These T cell receptor beta chains were read from a single sample in a study of blood T cell repertoires in COVID-19. The protocol was immunoSEQ multiplex PCR, while the TCRdb copy is restricted to in-frame clones and leaves out a portion. Among approximately 210,000 clones listed, roughly 88% were seen once. Sequenced material: peripheral blood. The origin of the receptors is a man younger than 30 with active or convalescent COVID-19. The CDR3 runs from the conserved cysteine through the conserved F or W. Each record gives: clone size, J gene, V gene, D gene, CDR3 protein, CDR3 DNA. D genes are given only for firm matches. Where a row states a size, it is once, few, many or the class of an expanded clone; other rows omit it.

>NA|TRBJ1-1|TRBV25-1|TRBD1
CASSYGQGFDTEAFF
TGTGCCAGCAGTTACGGACAGGGGTTCGACACTGAAGCTTTCTTT
>once|TRBJ2-1|TRBV30|TRBD2
CAWTTLGRLGNEQFF
TGTGCCTGGACGACACTCGGGAGGCTTGGGAATGAGCAGTTCTTC
>NA|TRBJ2-2|TRBV25-1|NA
CATSSIQTGTGELFF
TGTGCCACCAGCTCTATCCAGACGGGCACCGGGGAGCTGTTTTTT
>few|TRBJ2-2|TRBV10-1|NA
CASRAGNTGELFF
TGCGCCAGCCGCGCGGGTAACACCGGGGAGCTGTTTTTT
>NA|TRBJ2-2|TRBV5-5|NA
CASSSGVLGSGELFF
TGTGCCAGCAGCTCAGGGGTTCTGGGATCCGGGGAGCTGTTTTTT
>NA|TRBJ1-2|TRBV21-1|NA
CATSYGYTF
TGTGCCACCTCGTATGGCTACACCTTC
>NA|TRBJ2-1|TRBV20-1|NA
CSALQDNEQFF
TGCAGTGCGCTGCAGGACAATGAGCAGTTCTTC
>NA|TRBJ2-1|TRBV19|TRBD2
CASSGAWASGSYEQFF
TGTGCCAGTAGCGGGGCATGGGCTAGCGGCAGCTATGAGCAGTTCTTC
>NA|TRBJ2-3|TRBV10-3|TRBD2
CAISDPPGGGRAYQADTQYF
TGTGCCATCAGTGACCCCCCCGGGGGCGGGAGGGCCTATCAGGCAGATACGCAGTATTTT
>NA|TRBJ1-5|TRBV2|NA
CATQGNSNQPQHF
TGTGCCACCCAGGGGAATAGCAATCAGCCCCAGCATTTT
>NA|TRBJ2-5|TRBV30|NA
CAWSAAGAIQETQYF
TGTGCCTGGAGCGCGGCTGGCGCAATCCAAGAGACCCAGTACTTC
>once|TRBJ2-3|TRBV3-1/TRBV3-2|TRBD2
CASSRTLAGGSDTQYF
TGTGCCAGCAGCCGAACACTAGCGGGAGGTTCTGATACGCAGTATTTT
>NA|TRBJ2-6|TRBV3-1/TRBV3-2|TRBD1
CASSRNTGGAGANVLTF
TGTGCCAGCAGCAGAAACACAGGGGGCGCTGGGGCCAACGTCCTGACTTTC
>NA|TRBJ2-7|TRBV6-2/TRBV6-3|NA
CASSPRGGGLFYEQYF
TGTGCCAGCAGTCCCCGTGGGGGTGGACTATTCTACGAGCAGTACTTC
>NA|TRBJ2-3|TRBV2|TRBD2
CASKGLAASTDTQYF
TGTGCCAGCAAGGGACTAGCAGCTAGCACAGATACGCAGTATTTT
>NA|TRBJ2-1|TRBV2|TRBD2
CASSVLAPFF
TGTGCCAGCAGTGTACTAGCGCCGTTCTTC
>NA|TRBJ1-1|TRBV28|NA
CASSFQGNMNTEAFF
TGTGCCAGCAGTTTCCAGGGCAACATGAACACTGAAGCTTTCTTT
>NA|TRBJ1-4|TRBV25-1|NA
CASSEFKGHNEKLFF
TGTGCCAGCAGTGAATTTAAGGGACATAATGAAAAACTGTTTTTT
>NA|TRBJ2-7|TRBV13|NA
CASSLEAGREQYF
TGTGCCAGCAGCTTAGAAGCAGGGCGTGAGCAGTACTTC
>once|TRBJ2-3|TRBV6-4|TRBD1
CASSRTGLFDTQYF
TGTGCCAGCAGTCGGACAGGGCTCTTCGATACGCAGTATTTT
>NA|TRBJ1-2|TRBV6-4|NA
CASSVKSRDYGYTF
TGTGCCAGCAGTGTCAAAAGCCGGGACTATGGCTACACCTTC
>NA|TRBJ2-3|TRBV30|NA
CAWSALRDTQYF
TGTGCCTGGAGTGCCCTTAGAGATACGCAGTATTTT
>NA|TRBJ1-2|TRBV28|NA
CASSSPTGSNYGYTF
TGTGCCAGCAGTTCCCCGACAGGTTCTAACTATGGCTACACCTTC
>NA|TRBJ2-7|TRBV23-1|TRBD1
CASSHTRTGRSSYEQYF
TGCGCCAGCAGTCACACTCGGACAGGGCGAAGCTCCTACGAGCAGTACTTC
>NA|TRBJ2-7|TRBV5-1|NA
CASSLAAGPAPYEQYF
TGCGCCAGCAGCTTGGCGGCGGGACCTGCCCCCTACGAGCAGTACTTC
>NA|TRBJ1-5|TRBV19|TRBD1
CASRLGGSGGNQPQHF
TGTGCCAGTAGGTTAGGGGGCTCTGGGGGCAATCAGCCCCAGCATTTT
>NA|TRBJ1-2|TRBV28|NA
CASSLLQFDGYTF
TGTGCCAGCAGTTTATTACAGTTCGACGGCTACACCTTC